This T cell receptor (beta chain) was observed in a study of T cells after yellow fever vaccination. Points from the study as a whole: Among primary-vaccination clones, most reappeared after the booster, at almost 98% for CD4 and 88% for CD8. The CD4 and CD8 compartments had a small share of their clonotypes in common. Secondary responses were weaker yet peaked faster, day 5 versus 15.

Template switching with 5'RACE generated the TCR cDNA and added a universal primer site and UMIs. TCRdb re-called the 5' RACE reads through MiXCR, storing one row per CDR3 protein. The repertoire has 500,000 to 650,000 distinct CDR3 sequences, approximately 13% of them found once; the top ten carry around an eighth. The CDR3 covers 13 residues. From germline, CDR1 is SQVTM and CDR2 ANQGSEA. Points on this clonotype: The antigen is not known.

The receptor was derived from a man aged 30 to 45 who received the YFV17D yellow fever vaccine. This rearrangement joins TRBV29-1 to TRBJ2-1; D perhaps matches TRBD2 (6 bases). The material sequenced was PBMCs, taken on the day of the yellow fever booster vaccination. CDR3 sequence (DNA): TGCAGTGCCGGGACTGGCTCCTACAATGAGCAGTTCTTC. It encodes CSAGTGSYNEQFF.